The clone carrying this TCR beta chain was recorded at least ten times. Its antigen is currently unknown. The data belong to a study of T-cell reconstitution after alpha-beta-depleted transplantation in children. Study conclusions and caveats: Surviving thymic progenitors and recipient T cells were the source of high TCRbeta diversity at day 60 in some patients. Several hundred expanded graft clones reportedly were the source of alpha-beta T cells about two months after transplant. T cells produced anew were the main source of T-cell counts and diversity one year after transplant.

V was trimmed by 5 bases and J by 12 bases, leaving 14 bases between them. Per germline, CDR1 LGHDT and CDR2 YNNKEL (reference sequence). There are 12 residues in the CDR3. Unique molecular identifiers were used in preparing the TCRbeta library. From the PCR reads, TCRdb called clonotypes with MiXCR, one entry per CDR3 protein. The data hold roughly 120,000 distinct CDR3 sequences, with 10% observed a single time. This receptor was identified in a boy younger than 10 with acute lymphoblastic leukemia, due to receive a stem cell transplant. The input for sequencing was PBMCs, taken before TCRalphabeta/CD19-depleted stem cell transplant. This rearrangement joins TRBV3-1 to TRBJ2-1; D remains ambiguous. The CDR3 bases are TGTGCCAGCAGCGACCAATTTTACGTGCAGTTCTTC. Translating gives CASSDQFYVQFF.